This TCR beta chain was recovered during a study of shared clonotypes between healthy human individuals. Trimming removed 4 bases from V and 6 bases from J, with 11 bases in between. The CDR3 has 13 amino acids. Germline CDR1 reads SGHTA; CDR2 reads FQGNSA. Deep was the level used in running the assay. TCRdb keeps only in-frame clones here, not all; method: immunoSEQ multiplex PCR. The repertoire includes some 92,000 clones, about half of them detected once, and roughly 16% sits in the top ten. This clone was picked up one time. Its antigen is unknown. Overall study findings and caveats: The donor pool, a small one, limited the genetic and exposure-history diversity represented.

The sequenced sample was PBMCs. The clonotype comes from a woman in her thirties or forties in good health. Some clones in this sample may be carry-over from other donors' samples. The V gene is TRBV7-2, the J gene TRBJ2-3, with no clear D. The CDR3 DNA is TGTGCCAGCAGCTCTGAGGTTCTGGATACGCAGTATTTT. It yields the protein CASSSEVLDTQYF.